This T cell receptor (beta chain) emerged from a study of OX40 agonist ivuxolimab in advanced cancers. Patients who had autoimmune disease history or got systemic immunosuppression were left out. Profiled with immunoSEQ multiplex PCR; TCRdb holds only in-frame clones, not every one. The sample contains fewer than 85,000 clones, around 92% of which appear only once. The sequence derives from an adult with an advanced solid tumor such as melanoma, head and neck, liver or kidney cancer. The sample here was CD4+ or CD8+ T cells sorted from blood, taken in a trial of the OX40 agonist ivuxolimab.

The CDR3 spells CASSLLLSGANVLTF. As DNA, the CDR3 is TGTGCCAGCAGCTTACTCCTCTCTGGGGCCAACGTCCTGACTTTC. This chain joins TRBV5-6 and TRBJ2-6; no firm D call. The CDR3 is 15 amino acids. The V and J ends lost 2 bases and 0 bases respectively, with 6 bases between them. CDR1 SGHDT and CDR2 YYEEEE come from the germline V gene.